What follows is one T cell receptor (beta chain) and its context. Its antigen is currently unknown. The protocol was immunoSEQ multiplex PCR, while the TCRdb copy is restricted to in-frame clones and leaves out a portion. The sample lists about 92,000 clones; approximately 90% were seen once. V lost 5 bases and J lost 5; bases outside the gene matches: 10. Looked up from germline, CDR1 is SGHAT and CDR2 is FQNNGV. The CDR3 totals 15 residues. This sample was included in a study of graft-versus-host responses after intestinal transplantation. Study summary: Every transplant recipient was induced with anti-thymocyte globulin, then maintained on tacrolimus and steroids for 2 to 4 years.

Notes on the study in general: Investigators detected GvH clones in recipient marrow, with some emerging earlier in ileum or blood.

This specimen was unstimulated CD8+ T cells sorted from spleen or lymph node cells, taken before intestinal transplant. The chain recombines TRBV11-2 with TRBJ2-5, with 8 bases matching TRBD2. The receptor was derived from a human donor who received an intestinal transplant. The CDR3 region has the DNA TGTGCCAGCAGCCCACCGACTAGCGATCAGGAGACCCAGTACTTC. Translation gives CASSPPTSDQETQYF.